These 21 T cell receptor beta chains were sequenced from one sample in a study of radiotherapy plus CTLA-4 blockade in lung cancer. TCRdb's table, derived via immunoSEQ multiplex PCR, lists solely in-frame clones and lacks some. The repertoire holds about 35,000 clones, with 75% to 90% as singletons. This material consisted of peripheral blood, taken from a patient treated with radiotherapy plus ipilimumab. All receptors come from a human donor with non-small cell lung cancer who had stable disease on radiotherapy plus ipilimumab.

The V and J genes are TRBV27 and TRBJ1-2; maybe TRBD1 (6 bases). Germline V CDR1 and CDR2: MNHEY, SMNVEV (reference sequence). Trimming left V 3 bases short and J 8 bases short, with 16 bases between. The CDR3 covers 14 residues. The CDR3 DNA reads TGTGCCAGCAGTTTTCGGGGGGCGACCGGGGGCTACACCTTC. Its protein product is CASSFRGATGGYTF.

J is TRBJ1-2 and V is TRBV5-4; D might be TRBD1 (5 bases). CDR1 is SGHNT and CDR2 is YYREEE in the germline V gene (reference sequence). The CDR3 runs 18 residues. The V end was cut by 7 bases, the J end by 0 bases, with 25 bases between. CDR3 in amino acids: CASARDGTWELANYGYTF. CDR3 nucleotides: TGTGCCAGCGCGCGGGACGGTACCTGGGAGTTAGCTAACTATGGCTACACCTTC.

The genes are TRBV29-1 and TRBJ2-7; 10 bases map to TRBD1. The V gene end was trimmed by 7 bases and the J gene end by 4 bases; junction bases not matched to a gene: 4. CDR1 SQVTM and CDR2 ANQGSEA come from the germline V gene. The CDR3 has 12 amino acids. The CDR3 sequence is CSAGQGVYEQYF. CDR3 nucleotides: TGCAGCGCCGGACAGGGGGTATACGAGCAGTACTTC.

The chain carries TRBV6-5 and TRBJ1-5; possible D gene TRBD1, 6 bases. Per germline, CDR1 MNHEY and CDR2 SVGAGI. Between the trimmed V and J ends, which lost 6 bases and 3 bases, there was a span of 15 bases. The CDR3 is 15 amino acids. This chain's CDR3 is CASRPSTGSNQPQHF. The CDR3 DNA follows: TGTGCCAGCAGACCGTCGACAGGTTCCAATCAGCCCCAGCATTTT.

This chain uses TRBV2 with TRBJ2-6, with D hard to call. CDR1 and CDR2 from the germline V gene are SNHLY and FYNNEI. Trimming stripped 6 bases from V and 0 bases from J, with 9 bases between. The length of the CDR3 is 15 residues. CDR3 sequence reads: CASRRISSGANVLTF. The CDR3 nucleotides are TGTGCCAGCAGGAGGATAAGCTCTGGGGCCAACGTCCTGACTTTC. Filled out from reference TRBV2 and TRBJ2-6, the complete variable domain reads EPEVTQTPSHQVTQMGQEVILRCVPISNHLYFYWYRQILGQKVEFLVSFYNNEISEKSEIFDDQFSVERPDGSNFTLKIRSTKLEDSAMYFCASRRISSGANVLTFGAGSRLTVL.

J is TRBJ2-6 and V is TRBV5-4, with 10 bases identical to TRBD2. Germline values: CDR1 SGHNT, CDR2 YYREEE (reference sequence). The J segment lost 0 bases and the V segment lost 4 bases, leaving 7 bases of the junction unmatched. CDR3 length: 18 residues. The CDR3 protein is CASSPTSGKISGANVLTF. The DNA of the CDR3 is TGTGCCAGCAGCCCTACTAGCGGGAAAATCTCTGGGGCCAACGTCCTGACTTTC.

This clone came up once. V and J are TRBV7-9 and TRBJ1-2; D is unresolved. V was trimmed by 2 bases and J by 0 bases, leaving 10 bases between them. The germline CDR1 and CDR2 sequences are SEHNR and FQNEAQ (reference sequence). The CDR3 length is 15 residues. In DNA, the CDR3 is TGTGCCAGCAGCTTATTGAGTACGGCTAACTATGGCTACACCTTC. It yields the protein CASSLLSTANYGYTF.

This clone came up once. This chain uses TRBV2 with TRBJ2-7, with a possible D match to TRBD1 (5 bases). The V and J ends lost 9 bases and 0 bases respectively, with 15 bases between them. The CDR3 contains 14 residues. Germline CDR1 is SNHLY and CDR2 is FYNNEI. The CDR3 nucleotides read TGTGCCAGACAGGTTGGGGAAAGCTCCTACGAGCAGTACTTC. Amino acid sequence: CARQVGESSYEQYF.

For the CDR3, the DNA is TGTGCCATCAGGGACTCAATGGTCAGCAATGAGCAGTTCTTC. Translation gives CAIRDSMVSNEQFF. This chain uses TRBV19 with TRBJ2-1; a possible D gene is TRBD2 (6 bases). CDR3 length: 14 residues. Germline lookup yields CDR1 LNHDA and CDR2 SQIVND (reference sequence). The V gene lost 10 bases and the J gene lost 6 bases, with 19 bases spanning the gap.

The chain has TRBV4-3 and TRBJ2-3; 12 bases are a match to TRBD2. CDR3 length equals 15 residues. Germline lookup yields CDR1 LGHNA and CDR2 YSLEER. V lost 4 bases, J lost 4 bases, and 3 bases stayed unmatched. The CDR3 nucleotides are TGCGCCAGCAGCCCTAGCGGGGGGGAGGCAGATACGCAGTATTTT. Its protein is CASSPSGGEADTQYF.

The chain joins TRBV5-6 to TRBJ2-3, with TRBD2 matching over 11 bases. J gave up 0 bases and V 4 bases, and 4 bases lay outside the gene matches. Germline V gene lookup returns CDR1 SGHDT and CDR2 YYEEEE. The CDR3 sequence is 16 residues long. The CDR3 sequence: CASSPLAGGSTDTQYF. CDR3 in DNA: TGTGCCAGCAGCCCATTAGCGGGGGGGAGCACAGATACGCAGTATTTT.

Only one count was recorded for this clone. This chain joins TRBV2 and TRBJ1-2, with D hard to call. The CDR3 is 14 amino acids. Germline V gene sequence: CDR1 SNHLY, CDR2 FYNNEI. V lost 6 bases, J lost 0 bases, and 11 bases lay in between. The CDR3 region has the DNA TGTGCCAGCAGCAAGCAGGCAGCTAACTATGGCTACACCTTC. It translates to CASSKQAANYGYTF.

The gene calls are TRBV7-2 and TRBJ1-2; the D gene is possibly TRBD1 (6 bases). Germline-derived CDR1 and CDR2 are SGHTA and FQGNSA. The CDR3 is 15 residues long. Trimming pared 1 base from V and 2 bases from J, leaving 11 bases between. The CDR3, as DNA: TGTGCCAGCAGCTTAGATGTCAGGGGCAACTATGGCTACACCTTC. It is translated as CASSLDVRGNYGYTF.

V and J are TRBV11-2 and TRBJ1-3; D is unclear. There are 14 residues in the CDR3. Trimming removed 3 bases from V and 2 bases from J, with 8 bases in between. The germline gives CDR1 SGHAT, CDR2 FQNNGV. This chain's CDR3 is CASSFGGTGNTIYF. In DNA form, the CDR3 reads TGTGCCAGCAGCTTCGGAGGGACTGGAAACACCATATATTTT.

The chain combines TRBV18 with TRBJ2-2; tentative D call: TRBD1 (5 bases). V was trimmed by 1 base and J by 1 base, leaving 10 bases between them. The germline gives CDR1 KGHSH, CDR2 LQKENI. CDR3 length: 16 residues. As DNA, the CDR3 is TGTGCCAGCTCACCACGGGCGCAGGGGAACACCGGGGAGCTGTTTTTT. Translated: CASSPRAQGNTGELFF.

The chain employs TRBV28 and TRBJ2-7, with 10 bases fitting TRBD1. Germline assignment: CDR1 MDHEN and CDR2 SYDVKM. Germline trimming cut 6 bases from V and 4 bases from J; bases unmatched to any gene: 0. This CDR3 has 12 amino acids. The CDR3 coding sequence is TGTGCCAGCAGGGACAGGGGGTACGAGCAGTACTTC. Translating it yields CASRDRGYEQYF.

The CDR3 DNA reads as TGTGCCAGCAGCGCCCCGACTAGCGGGAAGAACTATAATGAGCAGTTCTTC. As protein: CASSAPTSGKNYNEQFF. This rearrangement joins TRBV9 to TRBJ2-1; 11 bases align to TRBD2. CDR3 size: 17 residues. The germline V gene encodes CDR1 SGDLS and CDR2 YYNGEE. The V gene end was trimmed by 3 bases and the J gene end by 7 bases; junction bases not matched to a gene: 12.

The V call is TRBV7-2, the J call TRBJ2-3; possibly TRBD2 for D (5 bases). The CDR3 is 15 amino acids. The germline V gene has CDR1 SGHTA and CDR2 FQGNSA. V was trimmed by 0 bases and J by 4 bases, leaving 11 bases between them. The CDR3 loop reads CASSLAGMEADTQYF. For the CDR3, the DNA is TGTGCCAGCAGCTTAGCAGGGATGGAGGCAGATACGCAGTATTTT.

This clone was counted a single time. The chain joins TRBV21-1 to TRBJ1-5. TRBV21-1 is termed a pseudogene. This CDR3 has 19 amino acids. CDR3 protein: CASSKGSGNRPKDNQPQHF. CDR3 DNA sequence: TGTGCCAGCAGCAAAGGATCGGGGAACAGACCAAAGGACAATCAGCCCCAGCATTTT.

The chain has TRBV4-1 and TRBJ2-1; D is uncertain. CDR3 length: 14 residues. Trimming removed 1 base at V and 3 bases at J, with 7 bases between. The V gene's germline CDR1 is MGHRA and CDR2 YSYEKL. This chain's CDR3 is CASSQGNSYNEQFF. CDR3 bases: TGCGCCAGCAGCCAAGGAAACAGCTACAATGAGCAGTTCTTC.

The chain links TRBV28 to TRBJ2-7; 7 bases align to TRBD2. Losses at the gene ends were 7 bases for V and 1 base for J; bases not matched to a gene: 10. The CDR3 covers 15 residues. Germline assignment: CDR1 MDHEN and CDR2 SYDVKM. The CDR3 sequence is CASTTPSGPSYEQYF. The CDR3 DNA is TGTGCCAGCACCACCCCTAGCGGACCTTCCTACGAGCAGTACTTC.